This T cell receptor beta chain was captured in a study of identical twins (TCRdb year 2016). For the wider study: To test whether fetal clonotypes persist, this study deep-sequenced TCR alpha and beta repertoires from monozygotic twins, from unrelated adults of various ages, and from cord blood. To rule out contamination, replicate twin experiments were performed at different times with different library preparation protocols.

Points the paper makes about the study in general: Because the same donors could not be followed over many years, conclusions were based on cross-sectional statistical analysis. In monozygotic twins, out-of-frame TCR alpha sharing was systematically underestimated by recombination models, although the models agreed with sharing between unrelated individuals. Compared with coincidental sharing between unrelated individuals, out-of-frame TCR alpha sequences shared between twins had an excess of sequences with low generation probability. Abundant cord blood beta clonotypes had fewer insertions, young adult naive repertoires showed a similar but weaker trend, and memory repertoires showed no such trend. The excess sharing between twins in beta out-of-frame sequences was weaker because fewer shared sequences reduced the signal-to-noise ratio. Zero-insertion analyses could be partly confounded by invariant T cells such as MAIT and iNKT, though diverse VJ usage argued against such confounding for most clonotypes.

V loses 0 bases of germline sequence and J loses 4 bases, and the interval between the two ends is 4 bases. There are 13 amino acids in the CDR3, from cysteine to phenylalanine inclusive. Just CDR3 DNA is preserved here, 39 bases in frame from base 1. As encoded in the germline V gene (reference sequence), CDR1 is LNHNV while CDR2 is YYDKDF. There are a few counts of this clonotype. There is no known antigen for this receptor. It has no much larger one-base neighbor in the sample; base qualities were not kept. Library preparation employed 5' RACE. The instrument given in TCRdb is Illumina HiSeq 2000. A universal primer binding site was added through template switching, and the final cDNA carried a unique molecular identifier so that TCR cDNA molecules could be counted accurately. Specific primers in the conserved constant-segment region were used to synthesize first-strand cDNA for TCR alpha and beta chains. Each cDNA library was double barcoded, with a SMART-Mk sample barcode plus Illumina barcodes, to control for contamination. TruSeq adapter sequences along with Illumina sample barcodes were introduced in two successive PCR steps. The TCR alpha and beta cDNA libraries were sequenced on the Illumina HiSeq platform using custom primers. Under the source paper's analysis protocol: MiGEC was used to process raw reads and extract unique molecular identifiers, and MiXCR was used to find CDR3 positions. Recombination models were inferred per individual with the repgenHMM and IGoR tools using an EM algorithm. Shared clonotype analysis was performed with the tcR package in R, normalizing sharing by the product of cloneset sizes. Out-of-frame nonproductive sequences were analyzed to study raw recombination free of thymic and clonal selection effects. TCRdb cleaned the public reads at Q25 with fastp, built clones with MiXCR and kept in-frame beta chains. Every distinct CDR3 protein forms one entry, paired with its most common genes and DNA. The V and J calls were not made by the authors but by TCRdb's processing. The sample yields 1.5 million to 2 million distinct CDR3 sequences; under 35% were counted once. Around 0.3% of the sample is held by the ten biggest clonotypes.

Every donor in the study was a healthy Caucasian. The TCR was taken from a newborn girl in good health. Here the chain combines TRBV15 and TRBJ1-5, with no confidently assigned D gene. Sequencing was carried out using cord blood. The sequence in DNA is TGTGCCACCAGCAGAGAAGCTAATCAGCCCCAGCATTTT. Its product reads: CATSREANQPQHF.